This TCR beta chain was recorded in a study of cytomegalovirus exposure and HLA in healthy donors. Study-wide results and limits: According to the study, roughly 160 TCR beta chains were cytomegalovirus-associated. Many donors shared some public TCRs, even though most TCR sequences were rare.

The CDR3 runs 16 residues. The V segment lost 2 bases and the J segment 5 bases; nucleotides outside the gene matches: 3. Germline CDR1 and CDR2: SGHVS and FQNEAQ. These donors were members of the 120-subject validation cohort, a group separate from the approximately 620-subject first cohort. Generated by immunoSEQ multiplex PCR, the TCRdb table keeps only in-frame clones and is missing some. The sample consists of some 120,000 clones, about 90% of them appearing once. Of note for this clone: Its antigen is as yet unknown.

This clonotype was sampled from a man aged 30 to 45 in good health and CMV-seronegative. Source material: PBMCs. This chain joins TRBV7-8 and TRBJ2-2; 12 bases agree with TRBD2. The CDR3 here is CASSLPSGRVTGELFF. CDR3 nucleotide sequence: TGTGCCAGCAGCTTACCTAGCGGGAGGGTTACCGGGGAGCTGTTTTTT.